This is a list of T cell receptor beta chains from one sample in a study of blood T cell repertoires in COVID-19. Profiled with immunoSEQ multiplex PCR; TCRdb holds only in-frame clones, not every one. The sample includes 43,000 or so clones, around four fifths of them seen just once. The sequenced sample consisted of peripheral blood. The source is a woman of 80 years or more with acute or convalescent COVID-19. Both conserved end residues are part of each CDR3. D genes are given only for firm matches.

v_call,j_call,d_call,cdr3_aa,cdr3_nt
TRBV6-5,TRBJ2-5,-,CASSRHQETQYF,TGTGCCAGCAGTCGACATCAAGAGACCCAGTACTTC
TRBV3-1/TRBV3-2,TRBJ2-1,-,CASSQVLQTYNEQFF,TGTGCCAGCAGCCAAGTACTCCAAACCTACAATGAGCAGTTCTTC
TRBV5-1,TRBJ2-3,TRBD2,CASSLAGLATDTQYF,TGCGCCAGCAGCTTGGCGGGACTAGCCACAGATACGCAGTATTTT
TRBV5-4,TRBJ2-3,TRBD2,CASSFGGGGFKSTDTQYF,TGTGCCAGCAGCTTTGGCGGGGGGGGGTTTAAGAGCACAGATACGCAGTATTTT
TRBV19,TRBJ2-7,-,CASRSQGGGSYEQYF,TGTGCCAGTAGATCCCAGGGAGGAGGGTCCTACGAGCAGTACTTC
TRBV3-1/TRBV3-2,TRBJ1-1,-,CASSQGGVNTEAFF,TGTGCCAGCAGCCAAGGGGGAGTGAACACTGAAGCTTTCTTT
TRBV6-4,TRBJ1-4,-,CASSDSEVTNEKLFF,TGTGCCAGCAGTGACTCAGAGGTAACTAATGAAAAACTGTTTTTT
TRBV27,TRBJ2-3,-,CASSSPQGSGTDTQYF,TGTGCCAGCAGTTCACCACAGGGTTCGGGCACAGATACGCAGTATTTT
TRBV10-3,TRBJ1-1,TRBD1,CAISPTGQGTEAFF,TGTGCCATCAGCCCGACAGGGCAGGGCACTGAAGCTTTCTTT
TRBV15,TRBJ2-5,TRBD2,CATSRERESGGNQETQYF,TGTGCCACCAGCAGAGAGCGGGAGAGCGGGGGGAACCAAGAGACCCAGTACTTC